This T cell receptor (beta chain) was retrieved from a study of memory CD4+ T cells and cytomegalovirus serostatus. Overall study context: Healthy Belgian adult donors included about nine CMV-positive and about two dozen CMV-negative people. Study-level points and caveats: Suggested: most of the CMV-linked TCR signature lies in CD4+ memory cells.

In the authors' methods: After removing out-of-frame reads, 2.3 million or so distinct TCRbeta sequences remained. Repertoires were generated with immunoSEQ multiplex PCR, while TCRdb's copy carries only in-frame clones and drops some. V and J calls and clone size are as listed in that table; D and trimming were resolved from the DNA. This table holds under 70,000 clones, about three quarters found once. CDR3 length: 17 residues. Germline V CDR1 and CDR2: SGHRS, YFSETQ. V lost 4 bases, J lost 2 bases, and 14 bases stayed unmatched. Single viable CD3+CD4+CD8-CD45RO+ cells were sorted as the memory CD4+ T cells. After thawing, CD4+ T cells were positively selected. As to this clone: What it binds is unknown.

The source of this sequence is an adult in good health and CMV-seronegative. Sample: memory CD4+ T cells from blood. The chain is built from TRBV5-1 and TRBJ2-5; the match to TRBD2 covers 7 bases. CDR3 in amino acids: CASSRGPPSGRQETQYF. The CDR3 DNA sequence: TGCGCCAGCAGCCGCGGGCCCCCTAGCGGCCGGCAAGAGACCCAGTACTTC. The full variable domain, in which reference TRBV5-1 and TRBJ2-5 provide the parts outside the CDR3, is KAGVTQTPRYLIKTRGQQVTLSCSPISGHRSVSWYQQTPGQGLQFLFEYFSETQRNKGNFPGRFSGRQFSNSRSEMNVSTLELGDSALYLCASSRGPPSGRQETQYFGPGTRLLVL.